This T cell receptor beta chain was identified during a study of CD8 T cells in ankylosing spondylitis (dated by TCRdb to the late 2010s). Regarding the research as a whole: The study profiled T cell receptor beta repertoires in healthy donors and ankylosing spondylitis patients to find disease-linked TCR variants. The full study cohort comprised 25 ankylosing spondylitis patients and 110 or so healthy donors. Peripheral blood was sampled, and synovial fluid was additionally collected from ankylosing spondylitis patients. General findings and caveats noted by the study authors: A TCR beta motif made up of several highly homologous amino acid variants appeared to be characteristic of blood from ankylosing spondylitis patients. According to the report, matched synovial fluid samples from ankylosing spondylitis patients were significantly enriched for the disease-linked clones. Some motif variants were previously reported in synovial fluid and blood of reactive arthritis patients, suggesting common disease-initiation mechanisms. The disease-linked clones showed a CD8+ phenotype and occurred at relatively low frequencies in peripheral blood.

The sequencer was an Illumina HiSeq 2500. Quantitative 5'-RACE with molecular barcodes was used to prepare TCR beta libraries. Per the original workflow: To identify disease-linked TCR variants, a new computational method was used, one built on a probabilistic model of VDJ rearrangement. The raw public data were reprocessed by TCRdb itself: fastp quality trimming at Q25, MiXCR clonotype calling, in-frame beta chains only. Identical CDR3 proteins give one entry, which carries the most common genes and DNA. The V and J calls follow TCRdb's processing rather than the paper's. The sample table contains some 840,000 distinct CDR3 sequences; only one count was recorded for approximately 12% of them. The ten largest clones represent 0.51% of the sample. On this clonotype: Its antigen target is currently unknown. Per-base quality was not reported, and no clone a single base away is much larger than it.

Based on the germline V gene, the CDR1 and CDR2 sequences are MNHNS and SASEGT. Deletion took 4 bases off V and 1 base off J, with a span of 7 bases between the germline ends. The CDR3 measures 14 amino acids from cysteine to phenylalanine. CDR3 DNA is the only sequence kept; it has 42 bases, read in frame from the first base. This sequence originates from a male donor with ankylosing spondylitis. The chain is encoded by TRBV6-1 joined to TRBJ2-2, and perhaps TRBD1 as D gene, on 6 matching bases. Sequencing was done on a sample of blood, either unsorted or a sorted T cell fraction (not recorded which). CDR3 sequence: CASSVDRNTGELFF. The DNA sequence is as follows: TGTGCCAGCAGTGTGGACAGGAACACCGGGGAGCTGTTTTTT.